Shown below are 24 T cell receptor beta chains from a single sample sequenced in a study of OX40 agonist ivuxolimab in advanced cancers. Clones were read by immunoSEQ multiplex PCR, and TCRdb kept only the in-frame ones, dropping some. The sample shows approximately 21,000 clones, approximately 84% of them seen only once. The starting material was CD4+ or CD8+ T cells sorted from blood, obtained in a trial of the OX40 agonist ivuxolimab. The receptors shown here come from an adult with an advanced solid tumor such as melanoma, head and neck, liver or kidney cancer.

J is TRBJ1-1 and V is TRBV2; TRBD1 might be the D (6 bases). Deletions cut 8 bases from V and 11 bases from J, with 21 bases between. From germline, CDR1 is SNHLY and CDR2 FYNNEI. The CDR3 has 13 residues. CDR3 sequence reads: CASSWTVRDHAFF. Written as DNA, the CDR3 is TGTGCCAGCTCCTGGACAGTCCGGGACCATGCTTTCTTT.

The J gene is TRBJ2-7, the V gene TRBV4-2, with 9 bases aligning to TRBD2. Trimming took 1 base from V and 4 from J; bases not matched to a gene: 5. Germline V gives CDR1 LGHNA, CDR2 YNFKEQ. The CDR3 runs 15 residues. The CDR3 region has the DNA TGTGCCAGCAGCCAAGGCTCTAGCGGGGTATACGAGCAGTACTTC. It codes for CASSQGSSGVYEQYF.

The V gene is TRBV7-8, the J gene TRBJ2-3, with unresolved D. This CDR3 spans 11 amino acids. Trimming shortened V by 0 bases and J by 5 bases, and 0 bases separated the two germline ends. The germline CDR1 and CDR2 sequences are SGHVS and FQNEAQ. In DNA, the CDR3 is TGTGCCAGCAGCTTAGCAGATACGCAGTATTTT. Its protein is CASSLADTQYF.

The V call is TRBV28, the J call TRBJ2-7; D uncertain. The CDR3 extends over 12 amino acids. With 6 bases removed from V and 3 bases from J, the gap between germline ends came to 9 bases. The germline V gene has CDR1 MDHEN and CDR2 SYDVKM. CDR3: CASSSQNYEQYF. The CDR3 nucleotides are TGTGCCAGCAGCTCGCAGAACTACGAGCAGTACTTC.

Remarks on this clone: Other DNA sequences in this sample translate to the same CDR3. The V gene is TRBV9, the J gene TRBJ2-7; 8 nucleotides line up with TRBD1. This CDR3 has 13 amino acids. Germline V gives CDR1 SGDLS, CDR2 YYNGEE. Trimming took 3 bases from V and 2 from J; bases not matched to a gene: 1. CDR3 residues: CASSAQGAYEQYF. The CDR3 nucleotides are TGTGCCAGCAGCGCACAGGGGGCCTACGAGCAGTACTTC.

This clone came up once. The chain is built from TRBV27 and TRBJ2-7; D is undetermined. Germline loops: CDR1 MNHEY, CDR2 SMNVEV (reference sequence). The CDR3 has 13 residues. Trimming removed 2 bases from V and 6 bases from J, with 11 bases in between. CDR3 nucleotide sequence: TGTGCCAGCAGTTTACGGCCTAGTGTCGAGCAGTACTTC. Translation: CASSLRPSVEQYF.

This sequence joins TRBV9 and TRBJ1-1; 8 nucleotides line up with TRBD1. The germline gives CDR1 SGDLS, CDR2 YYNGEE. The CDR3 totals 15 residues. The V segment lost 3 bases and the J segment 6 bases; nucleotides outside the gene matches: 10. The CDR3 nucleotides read TGTGCCAGCAGCGCTTCCGACAGGGGTCTACCTGAAGCTTTCTTT. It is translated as CASSASDRGLPEAFF.

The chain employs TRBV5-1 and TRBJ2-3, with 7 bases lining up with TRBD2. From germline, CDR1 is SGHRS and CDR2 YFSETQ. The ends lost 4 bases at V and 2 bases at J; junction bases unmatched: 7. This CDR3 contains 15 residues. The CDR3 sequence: CASSPLAALTDTQYF. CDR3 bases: TGCGCCAGCAGCCCCCTAGCGGCACTCACAGATACGCAGTATTTT.

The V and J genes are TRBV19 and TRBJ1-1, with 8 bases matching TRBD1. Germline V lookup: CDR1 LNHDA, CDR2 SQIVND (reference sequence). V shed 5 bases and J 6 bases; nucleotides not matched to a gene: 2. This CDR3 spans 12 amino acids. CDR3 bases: TGTGCCAGTAGTGAGGGACAGGCTGAAGCTTTCTTT. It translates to CASSEGQAEAFF.

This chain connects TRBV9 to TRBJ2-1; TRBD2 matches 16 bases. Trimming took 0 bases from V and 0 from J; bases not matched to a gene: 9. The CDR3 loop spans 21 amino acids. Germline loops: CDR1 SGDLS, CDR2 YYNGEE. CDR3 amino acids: CASSVALGTSGRASSYNEQFF. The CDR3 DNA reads TGTGCCAGCAGCGTAGCCCTCGGGACTAGCGGGAGGGCGAGCTCCTACAATGAGCAGTTCTTC. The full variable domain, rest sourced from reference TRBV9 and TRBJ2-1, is DSGVTQTPKHLITATGQRVTLRCSPRSGDLSVYWYQQSLDQGLQFLIQYYNGEERAKGNILERFSAQQFPDLHSELNLSSLELGDSALYFCASSVALGTSGRASSYNEQFFGPGTRLTVL.

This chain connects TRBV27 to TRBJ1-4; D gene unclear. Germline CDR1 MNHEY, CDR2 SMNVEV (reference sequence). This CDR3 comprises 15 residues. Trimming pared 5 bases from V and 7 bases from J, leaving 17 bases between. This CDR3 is CASSTFSTGGEKLFF. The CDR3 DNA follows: TGTGCCAGCAGTACATTTTCAACGGGAGGTGAAAAACTGTTTTTT.

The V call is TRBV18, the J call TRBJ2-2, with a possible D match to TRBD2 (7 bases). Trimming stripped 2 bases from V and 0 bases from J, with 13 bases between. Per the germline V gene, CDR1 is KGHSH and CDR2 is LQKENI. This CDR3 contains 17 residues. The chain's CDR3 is CASSPGAGATNTGELFF. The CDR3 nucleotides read TGTGCCAGCTCACCAGGCGCGGGGGCTACGAACACCGGGGAGCTGTTTTTT.

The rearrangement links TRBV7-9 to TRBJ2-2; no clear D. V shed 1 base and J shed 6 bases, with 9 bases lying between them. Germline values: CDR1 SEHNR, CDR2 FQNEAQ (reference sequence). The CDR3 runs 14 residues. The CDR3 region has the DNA TGTGCCAGCAGCTTAGTGTTGTCGGCCGGGGAGCTGTTTTTT. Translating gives CASSLVLSAGELFF.

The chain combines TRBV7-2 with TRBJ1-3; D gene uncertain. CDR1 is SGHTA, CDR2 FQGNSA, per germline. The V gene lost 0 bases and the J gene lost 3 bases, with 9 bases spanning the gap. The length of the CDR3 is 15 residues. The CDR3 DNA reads TGTGCCAGCAGCTTAGCTGAAGGTGTTGGAAACACCATATATTTT. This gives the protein CASSLAEGVGNTIYF.

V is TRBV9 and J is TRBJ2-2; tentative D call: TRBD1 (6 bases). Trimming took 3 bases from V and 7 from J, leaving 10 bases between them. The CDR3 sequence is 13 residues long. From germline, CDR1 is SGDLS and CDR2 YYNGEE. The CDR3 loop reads CASSAGTFGELFF. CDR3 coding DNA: TGTGCCAGCAGCGCTGGGACATTCGGGGAGCTGTTTTTT. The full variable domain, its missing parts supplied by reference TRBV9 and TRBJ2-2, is DSGVTQTPKHLITATGQRVTLRCSPRSGDLSVYWYQQSLDQGLQFLIQYYNGEERAKGNILERFSAQQFPDLHSELNLSSLELGDSALYFCASSAGTFGELFFGEGSRLTVL.

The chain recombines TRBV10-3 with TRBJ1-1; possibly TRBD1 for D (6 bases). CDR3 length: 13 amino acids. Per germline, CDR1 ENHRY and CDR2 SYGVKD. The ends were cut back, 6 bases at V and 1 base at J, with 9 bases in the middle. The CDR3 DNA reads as TGTGCCATCAGGGCACAGGGGAACACTGAAGCTTTCTTT. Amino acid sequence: CAIRAQGNTEAFF.

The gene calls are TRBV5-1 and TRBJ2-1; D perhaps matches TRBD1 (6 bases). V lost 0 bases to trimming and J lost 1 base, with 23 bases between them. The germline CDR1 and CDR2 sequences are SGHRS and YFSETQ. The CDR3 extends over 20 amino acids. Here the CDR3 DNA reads TGCGCCAGCAGCTTGGCGCCGGGACACCCTGAGGGACGTTCCTACAATGAGCAGTTCTTC. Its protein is CASSLAPGHPEGRSYNEQFF.

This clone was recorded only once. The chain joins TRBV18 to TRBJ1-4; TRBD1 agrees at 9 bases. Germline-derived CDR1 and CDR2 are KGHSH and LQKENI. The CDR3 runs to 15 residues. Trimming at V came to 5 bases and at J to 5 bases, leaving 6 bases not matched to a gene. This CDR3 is CASSVDRGANEKLFF. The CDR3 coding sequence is TGTGCCAGCTCAGTTGACAGGGGGGCGAATGAAAAACTGTTTTTT.

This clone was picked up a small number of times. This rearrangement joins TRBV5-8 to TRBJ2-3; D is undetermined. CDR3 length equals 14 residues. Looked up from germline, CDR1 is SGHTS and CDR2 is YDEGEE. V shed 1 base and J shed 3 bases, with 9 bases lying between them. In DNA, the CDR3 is TGTGCCAGCAGCTTGCAACTGAAAACAGATACGCAGTATTTT. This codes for CASSLQLKTDTQYF.

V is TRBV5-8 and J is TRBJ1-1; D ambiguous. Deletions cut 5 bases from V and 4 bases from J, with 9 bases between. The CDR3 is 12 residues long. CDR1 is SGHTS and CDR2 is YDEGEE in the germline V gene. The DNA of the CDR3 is TGTGCCAGCAGTTTTAGCGGCACTGAAGCTTTCTTT. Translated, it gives CASSFSGTEAFF.

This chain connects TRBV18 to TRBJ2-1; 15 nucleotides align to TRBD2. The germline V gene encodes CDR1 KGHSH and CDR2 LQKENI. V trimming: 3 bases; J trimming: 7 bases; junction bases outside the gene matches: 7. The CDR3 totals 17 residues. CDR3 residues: CASSPGGLAGGLNEQFF. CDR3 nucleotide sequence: TGTGCCAGCTCACCTGGGGGACTAGCGGGAGGACTGAATGAGCAGTTCTTC.

The chain's CDR3 is CASMTDRGSLNQPQHF. In DNA, the CDR3 is TGTGCCAGTATGACCGACAGGGGAAGTCTCAATCAGCCCCAGCATTTT. The chain combines TRBV19 with TRBJ1-5, with 8 bases fitting TRBD1. CDR1 and CDR2 (germline): LNHDA, SQIVND (reference sequence). This CDR3 spans 16 amino acids. Losses at the gene ends were 7 bases for V and 3 bases for J; bases not matched to a gene: 11.

The CDR3 protein is CSVLDSTSYEQYF. CDR3 sequence (DNA): TGCAGCGTTTTGGACAGCACGTCCTACGAGCAGTACTTC. The V and J genes are TRBV29-1 and TRBJ2-7; TRBD1 might be the D (6 bases). Germline CDR1 is SQVTM and CDR2 is ANQGSEA. The ends were cut back, 5 bases at V and 1 base at J, with 12 bases in the middle. CDR3 size: 13 residues.

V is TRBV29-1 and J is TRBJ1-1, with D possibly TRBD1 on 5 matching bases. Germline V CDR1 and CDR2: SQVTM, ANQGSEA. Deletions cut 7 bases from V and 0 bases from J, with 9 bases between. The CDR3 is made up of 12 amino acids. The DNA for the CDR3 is TGCAGCGCAGGGACCCTGAACACTGAAGCTTTCTTT. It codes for CSAGTLNTEAFF.